Each of the 26 T cell receptor beta chains below was sequenced from the same sample in a study of blood T cell repertoires in COVID-19 (dated by TCRdb to the early 2020s). The library was produced with the immunoSEQ multiplex PCR assay. Drawn from immuneACCESS, this table holds only the in-frame rearrangements with V and J called that TCRdb kept. Clones are partly lost; checked studies trace under half to an unresolved V gene and leave the rest unexplained. The sample profile shows about 290,000 clones; approximately 91% of them were found once. The ten biggest clones cover 1.7% of the sample. Sequences were obtained from PBMCs or T cells enriched from blood (not recorded which). Receptors were obtained from a woman in her thirties or forties who had recovered from COVID-19.

The chain carries TRBV30 and TRBJ2-7, with 11 positions matching TRBD1. The trim removed 4 bases at V and 5 bases at J, leaving 4 bases unmatched. The CDR3 covers 13 residues. CDR1 is GTSNPN and CDR2 is SVGIG in the germline V gene (reference sequence). The CDR3 DNA reads TGTGCCTGGAAAAGGACAGGGGGCAACGAGCAGTACTTC. It encodes CAWKRTGGNEQYF.

The chain uses TRBV5-6 and TRBJ1-3; TRBD1 might be the D (5 bases). V lost 3 bases, J lost 4 bases, and 14 bases lay in between. CDR1 and CDR2 from the germline V gene are SGHDT and YYEEEE. The CDR3 covers 15 residues. The CDR3 DNA reads TGTGCCAGCAGCTGGGGGACTCAAGGAGGAAACACCATATATTTT. Translated, it gives CASSWGTQGGNTIYF.

This chain joins TRBV9 and TRBJ1-5; 9 bases are shared with TRBD1. CDR1 and CDR2 (germline): SGDLS, YYNGEE. This CDR3 spans 17 amino acids. V dropped 4 bases and J dropped 0; count of bases not matched to a gene: 8. CDR3 sequence: CASSPTGGSDSNQPQHF. In nucleotides, the CDR3 is TGTGCCAGCAGCCCAACAGGGGGCTCCGATAGCAATCAGCCCCAGCATTTT.

The chain recombines TRBV12-3 or TRBV12-4 with TRBJ1-5, with TRBD1 as a possible D gene (6 bases). The CDR3 sequence is 13 residues long. The V gene lost 2 bases and the J gene lost 7 bases, with 9 bases spanning the gap. CDR3 region: CASSLNRDQPQHF. CDR3 in DNA: TGTGCCAGCAGTTTAAACAGGGACCAGCCCCAGCATTTT.

This clone was counted once. V is TRBV21-1 and J is TRBJ1-2; the table's D call, TRBD1, has no DNA check behind it. TRBV21-1 constitutes a pseudogene. This CDR3 region has 13 residues. CDR3 DNA sequence: TGTGCCAGCTGTGGAGGGGGCGGCTATGGCTACACCTTC. Protein sequence: CASCGGGGYGYTF.

The V gene is TRBV7-8, the J gene TRBJ2-7, with unresolved D. With 2 bases removed from V and 1 base from J, the gap between germline ends came to 6 bases. CDR3 size: 13 residues. Germline assignment: CDR1 SGHVS and CDR2 FQNEAQ. Here the CDR3 DNA reads TGTGCCAGCAGCTTAACGCGGTCCTACGAGCAGTACTTC. Protein sequence: CASSLTRSYEQYF.

This clone has only a few counts. The chain links TRBV30 to TRBJ1-3; TRBD1 is a possible D gene (6 bases). The germline V gene encodes CDR1 GTSNPN and CDR2 SVGIG (reference sequence). The CDR3 is 16 residues long. The V end was cut by 0 bases, the J end by 1 base, with 13 bases between. CDR3 sequence reads: CAWSVLQGFSGNTIYF. The CDR3 DNA is TGTGCCTGGAGTGTATTACAGGGTTTTTCTGGAAACACCATATATTTT.

The rearrangement joins TRBV6-5 to TRBJ1-1; a weak D match, TRBD1 (6 bases). CDR1 and CDR2 (germline): MNHEY, SVGAGI. The CDR3 has 15 amino acids. V lost 0 bases, J lost 11 bases, and 19 bases lay in between. The CDR3 loop reads CASSYSTSGGAIAFF. In DNA form, the CDR3 reads TGTGCCAGCAGTTACTCGACTTCGGGGGGCGCGATCGCTTTCTTT.

In DNA form, the CDR3 reads TGCAGCGTTGGGACGAACACAGGAGCCGATACGCAGTATTTT. Protein product: CSVGTNTGADTQYF. This rearrangement joins TRBV29-1 to TRBJ2-3; TRBD1 is a possible D gene (5 bases). Trimming shortened V by 4 bases and J by 6 bases, and 17 bases separated the two germline ends. Germline CDR1 and CDR2: SQVTM and ANQGSEA. There are 14 residues in the CDR3.

The chain combines TRBV6-5 with TRBJ2-5; a weak D match, TRBD2 (6 bases). This CDR3 is 13 amino acids long. Germline V gene sequence: CDR1 MNHEY, CDR2 SVGAGI. Between the trimmed V and J ends, which lost 6 bases and 2 bases, there was a span of 10 bases. The CDR3 bases are TGTGCCAGCAGAGACGCGGGACAAGAGACCCAGTACTTC. Translation: CASRDAGQETQYF.

The rearrangement uses TRBV5-1 and TRBJ1-2; weak D call: TRBD1 (5 bases). From germline, CDR1 is SGHRS and CDR2 YFSETQ. CDR3 size: 14 residues. The ends were cut back, 0 bases at V and 2 bases at J, with 8 bases in the middle. The CDR3 protein is CASSLDPGNYGYTF. For the CDR3, the DNA is TGCGCCAGCAGCTTGGATCCAGGGAACTATGGCTACACCTTC.

This clone is a singleton in its sample. The rearrangement uses TRBV18 and TRBJ1-1, with TRBD1 matching over 7 bases. The germline CDR1 and CDR2 sequences are KGHSH and LQKENI. The CDR3 sequence is 15 residues long. V dropped 4 bases and J dropped 5; count of bases not matched to a gene: 10. The CDR3 sequence: CASSRRQGDGTEAFF. The CDR3 nucleotides are TGTGCCAGCTCACGAAGACAGGGCGATGGGACTGAAGCTTTCTTT.

V is TRBV5-1 and J is TRBJ2-1, with D perhaps TRBD1 (5 bases). Looked up from germline, CDR1 is SGHRS and CDR2 is YFSETQ. The CDR3 totals 14 residues. Trimming pared 1 base from V and 6 bases from J, leaving 11 bases between. CDR3 in DNA: TGCGCCAGCAGCTTGAGAAGTGGGGCCAATGAGCAGTTCTTC. This gives the protein CASSLRSGANEQFF.

The chain links TRBV19 to TRBJ2-4; 9 nucleotides match TRBD2. The CDR3 is made up of 14 amino acids. Germline loops: CDR1 LNHDA, CDR2 SQIVND (reference sequence). V dropped 7 bases and J dropped 7; count of bases not matched to a gene: 8. The CDR3 sequence: CASKAGLATNIQYF. The CDR3 nucleotides are TGTGCCAGTAAGGCGGGACTAGCAACGAACATTCAGTACTTC.

The table lists this clone with a few counts. V usage is TRBV4-3 and J usage is TRBJ2-1; no clear D. The CDR3 has 17 residues. Germline values: CDR1 LGHNA, CDR2 YSLEER. Trimming took 0 bases from V and 2 from J, leaving 14 bases between them. This chain's CDR3 is CASSQDRARATYNEQFF. CDR3 nucleotides: TGCGCCAGCAGCCAAGATAGAGCTCGCGCGACCTACAATGAGCAGTTCTTC.

With regard to this clone: Other DNA sequences in the sample encode the same CDR3. The chain employs TRBV4-2 and TRBJ1-2; a weak D match, TRBD1 (6 bases). Trimming left V 0 bases short and J 3 bases short, with 14 bases between. CDR1 and CDR2 from the germline V gene are LGHNA and YNFKEQ. The CDR3 runs to 16 residues. The CDR3 region is CASSQDLNREDYGYTF. The CDR3 DNA reads as TGTGCCAGCAGCCAAGATCTTAACAGGGAAGACTATGGCTACACCTTC.

CDR3 sequence: CASSYTYREFGYTF. The CDR3 DNA reads TGTGCCAGCAGTTACACATACAGGGAATTTGGCTACACCTTC. This chain joins TRBV6-5 and TRBJ1-2; the D gene is possibly TRBD1 (6 bases). CDR1 is MNHEY, CDR2 SVGAGI, per germline. The CDR3 extends over 14 amino acids. The germline V and J ends were trimmed by 2 bases and 7 bases, with 14 bases remaining between them.

This clone came up a few times. This chain joins TRBV2 and TRBJ1-2; the D gene is possibly TRBD1 (5 bases). Trimming shortened V by 3 bases and J by 8 bases, and 16 bases separated the two germline ends. The germline gives CDR1 SNHLY, CDR2 FYNNEI. The CDR3 is 14 residues long. As DNA, the CDR3 is TGTGCCAGCAGTGAGTCTCGGCAGGGCTCCGGCTACACCTTC. Translation: CASSESRQGSGYTF.

The chain links TRBV20-1 to TRBJ1-3; D ambiguous. Germline V gene lookup returns CDR1 DFQATT and CDR2 SNEGSKA (reference sequence). The CDR3 consists of 13 residues. The V and J ends lost 3 bases and 1 base respectively, with 7 bases between them. CDR3 in amino acids: CSASYGSGNTIYF. The CDR3 region has the DNA TGCAGTGCTAGTTACGGGTCTGGAAACACCATATATTTT.

This rearrangement joins TRBV29-1 to TRBJ1-1; D call uncertain. Looked up from germline, CDR1 is SQVTM and CDR2 is ANQGSEA. The CDR3 has 12 amino acids. V lost 8 bases to trimming and J lost 0 bases, with 10 bases between them. The CDR3 region is CSTTTVNTEAFF. The DNA of the CDR3 is TGCAGCACAACAACAGTGAACACTGAAGCTTTCTTT.

This chain joins TRBV6-6 and TRBJ2-7; D is undetermined. In germline, CDR1 is MNHNY, CDR2 SVGAGI (reference sequence). The CDR3 is 13 amino acids. V was cut by 6 bases and J by 3 bases, with 12 bases left in between. CDR3 amino acids: CASSSGSNYEQYF. The CDR3 bases are TGTGCCAGCAGCTCCGGGTCAAACTACGAGCAGTACTTC.

The chain is built from TRBV6-2 or TRBV6-3 and TRBJ1-4, with a tentative D call TRBD1 (5 bases). CDR3 length: 18 residues. Germline values: CDR1 MNHEY, CDR2 SVGEGT. V lost 0 bases and J 8 bases, leaving 22 bases between the germline ends. The CDR3: CASSYSSGRGGVREKLFF. The CDR3, as DNA: TGTGCCAGCAGTTACTCATCGGGGCGCGGGGGAGTTCGAGAAAAACTGTTTTTT.

The chain joins TRBV4-2 to TRBJ2-2, with TRBD2 matching 7 bases. Per germline, CDR1 LGHNA and CDR2 YNFKEQ. This CDR3 is 18 amino acids long. The V and J ends lost 0 bases and 1 base, in that order; junction bases with no gene match: 8. CDR3 loop: CASSQDLVLAWNTGELFF. CDR3 DNA sequence: TGTGCCAGCAGCCAAGATTTGGTACTAGCGTGGAACACCGGGGAGCTGTTTTTT.

The chain couples TRBV6-5 to TRBJ2-1; 11 positions match TRBD1. After removal of 4 bases from V and 6 bases from J, the junction contained 5 bases not matched to a gene. The germline CDR1 and CDR2 sequences are MNHEY and SVGAGI. CDR3 length: 15 residues. The CDR3 loop reads CASSSGQGASNEQFF. CDR3 DNA: TGTGCCAGCAGTTCCGGACAGGGGGCAAGCAATGAGCAGTTCTTC.

The chain recombines TRBV28 with TRBJ1-3, with a tentative D call TRBD1 (5 bases). Trimming removed 6 bases at V and 4 bases at J, with 19 bases between. CDR3 length: 16 residues. CDR1 and CDR2 (germline): MDHEN, SYDVKM. In DNA form, the CDR3 reads TGTGCCAGCAGCATCCCCCAGGGCGGAGCGGGAAACACCATATATTTT. Protein: CASSIPQGGAGNTIYF.

The chain couples TRBV5-3 to TRBJ1-2; TRBD1 aligns across 8 bases. TRBV5-3 is placed among ORFs of uncertain function. J was trimmed by 4 bases and V by 4 bases; bases with no gene match: 6. The CDR3 loop spans 14 amino acids. CDR3 bases: TGTGCCAGAAGCCTTAGGACAGGGACCTATGGCTACACCTTC. The encoded protein is CARSLRTGTYGYTF.